The next 2 T cell receptor beta chains were all read from a single sample in a study of control samples from healthy donors and cancer patients. Here immunoSEQ multiplex PCR was the method, and the copy in TCRdb shows in-frame clones only, minus some. The sample lists 85,000 to 110,000 clones; around 89% were seen once. The source material was PBMCs. These receptors all stem from a man aged 60 to 69 with lung cancer.

The rearrangement uses TRBV4-1 and TRBJ1-4; 8 positions match TRBD1. The V and J ends lost 4 bases and 7 bases, in that order; junction bases with no gene match: 5. Germline V gene sequence: CDR1 MGHRA, CDR2 YSYEKL. The CDR3 loop spans 14 amino acids. CDR3 protein: CASSLGTGREKLFF. The CDR3 DNA sequence: TGCGCCAGCAGCCTCGGGACAGGTCGTGAAAAACTGTTTTTT.

This clone has just a few counts. The genes are TRBV4-2 and TRBJ1-4; 8 positions match TRBD1. Germline assignment: CDR1 LGHNA and CDR2 YNFKEQ. V dropped 0 bases and J dropped 6; count of bases not matched to a gene: 15. This CDR3 has 19 amino acids. The CDR3 DNA reads TGTGCCAGCAGCCAAGATCCCGCCTCAGGGGGCGGAAGGGATGAAAAACTGTTTTTT. This encodes CASSQDPASGGGRDEKLFF.